Listed here are 9 T cell receptor beta chains from one sample, sequenced in a study of cytomegalovirus exposure and HLA in healthy donors. The assay was immunoSEQ multiplex PCR, and TCRdb's table has in-frame clones only and misses some. Here the sample spans around 150,000 clones, 96% being singletons. The material sequenced was PBMCs. The origin of the receptors is a woman aged 18-29 years in good health and CMV-seronegative.

The rearrangement joins TRBV29-1 to TRBJ2-1, with 8 bases fitting TRBD2. The CDR3 loop spans 15 amino acids. CDR1 and CDR2 (germline): SQVTM, ANQGSEA. Trimming removed 7 bases from V and 2 bases from J; junction bases left unmatched: 10. DNA for the CDR3: TGCAGCGCCTATAGCGGGGCGGTCGCCTACAATGAGCAGTTCTTC. It encodes CSAYSGAVAYNEQFF.

The rearrangement uses TRBV6-5 and TRBJ1-6, with 10 bases aligning to TRBD1. Germline CDR1 MNHEY, CDR2 SVGAGI. This CDR3 has 15 residues. V lost 7 bases and J lost 10; bases outside the gene matches: 10. The CDR3 nucleotides read TGTGCCAGCACCCCACGGGACAGGGGTGGATCACCCCTCCACTTT. Amino acids: CASTPRDRGGSPLHF.

The chain joins TRBV6-6 to TRBJ2-7; D is undetermined. Trimming took off 2 bases at V and 3 bases at J, with 8 bases between the two ends. The CDR3 is 13 amino acids. Germline CDR1 reads MNHNY; CDR2 reads SVGAGI (reference sequence). CDR3 nucleotides: TGTGCCAGCAGTTACGGCAACAGCTACGAGCAGTACTTC. Translating gives CASSYGNSYEQYF.

The chain employs TRBV7-8 and TRBJ1-3, with unresolved D. In germline, CDR1 is SGHVS, CDR2 FQNEAQ. This CDR3 has 12 amino acids. V was pared by 3 bases and J by 4 bases, with 4 bases between. The CDR3 DNA reads TGTGCCAGCAGCTTTAAAGGAAACACCATATATTTT. Translating it yields CASSFKGNTIYF.

The sample holds one count of this clone. The V call is TRBV7-6, the J call TRBJ2-1; no clear D. The CDR3 is 11 amino acids. The ends were cut back, 8 bases at V and 7 bases at J, with 9 bases in the middle. The germline V gene encodes CDR1 SGHVS and CDR2 FNYEAQ. CDR3 region: CASGLGNEQFF. DNA for the CDR3: TGTGCCAGCGGGCTTGGGAATGAGCAGTTCTTC.

The chain employs TRBV6-4 and TRBJ2-3, with TRBD1 identical over 10 bases. The V segment lost 6 bases and the J segment 1 base; nucleotides outside the gene matches: 4. The length of the CDR3 is 15 residues. Per the germline V gene, CDR1 is MRHNA and CDR2 is SNTAGT. CDR3 loop: CASRGTGEGTDTQYF. The CDR3, as DNA: TGTGCCAGCAGGGGGACAGGGGAAGGCACAGATACGCAGTATTTT.

CDR3 amino acids: CASRDRGPGELFF. The CDR3 DNA reads TGTGCCAGCAGAGACCGTGGGCCCGGGGAGCTGTTTTTT. The V call is TRBV7-8, the J call TRBJ2-2; D is unresolved. The V and J ends lost 6 bases and 6 bases respectively, with 11 bases between them. Germline V gives CDR1 SGHVS, CDR2 FQNEAQ. The CDR3 totals 13 residues.

This clone was detected only a few times. The chain is built from TRBV5-3 and TRBJ1-3; 7 bases align to TRBD1. TRBV5-3 is an ORF for which the function is uncertain. V shed 0 bases and J 0 bases; nucleotides not matched to a gene: 9. CDR3 size: 18 residues. DNA for the CDR3: TGTGCCAGAAGCTTGGTCTACGAGACAGGGCTCTCTGGAAACACCATATATTTT. It translates to CARSLVYETGLSGNTIYF.

This clone was observed a single time. The V call is TRBV9, the J call TRBJ2-3, with 9 bases lining up with TRBD2. V lost 3 bases, J lost 0 bases, and 5 bases stayed unmatched. The germline V gene has CDR1 SGDLS and CDR2 YYNGEE. The CDR3 covers 16 residues. CDR3 nucleotides: TGTGCCAGCAGCGCAGAAGCGGGGGGAAGCACAGATACGCAGTATTTT. It encodes CASSAEAGGSTDTQYF.